This T cell receptor beta chain was sequenced for a study of siplizumab effects on memory and regulatory T cells. Study-wide points: Suppressive activity of Tregs proliferating in siplizumab cultures remained unconfirmed. Treg-derived clones made up an average of around 67% of mappable alloreactive CD4+ clones with siplizumab and 25% to 30% in controls. Alloreactive sequences tracing back to unstimulated CD4+ memory cells fell significantly with siplizumab.

Details on this clone: Antigen unknown.

This CDR3 has 15 amino acids. The germline V gene has CDR1 MNHEY and CDR2 SVGAGI. V was cut by 4 bases and J by 5 bases, with 15 bases left in between. The protocol was immunoSEQ multiplex PCR, while the TCRdb copy is restricted to in-frame clones and leaves out a portion. The data contain 50,000 to 55,000 clones, about 94% of them seen just once; the ten biggest clones take up 17%. Material for sequencing was CD8+ T cells sorted from blood. This sequence was found in a human donor in good health. The V and J genes are TRBV6-5 and TRBJ1-5; D may be TRBD1 (5 bases). The DNA of the CDR3 is TGTGCCAGCAGTTCCGCACCGGGGCTCCATCAGCCCCAGCATTTT. This gives the protein CASSSAPGLHQPQHF.